This TCR beta chain was observed in a study of T cell responses to AZD1222 COVID-19 vaccine. Overall study results and limits: At 160-218 and 743-854, vaccine-associated CD4 TCRs were dominant, and they spanned spike.

CDR1 and CDR2 from the germline V gene are LGHDT and YNNKEL (reference sequence). This CDR3 comprises 18 residues. J was trimmed by 5 bases and V by 1 base; bases with no gene match: 14. The assay was immunoSEQ multiplex PCR, and TCRdb's table has in-frame clones only and misses some. This table has about 96,000 clones, about 89% appearing once. With respect to this clone: Its antigen is undetermined.

The rearrangement joins TRBV3-1 (or the pseudogene TRBV3-2) to TRBJ2-5; 9 nucleotides line up with TRBD2. The sequencing used peripheral blood, collected on day 0 of AZD1222 vaccination. The clonotype comes from an adult in good health. For the CDR3, the DNA is TGTGCCAGCAGCCAAGGCCTCCTGGGTAGCGGGGGAGGCGAGACCCAGTACTTC. This codes for CASSQGLLGSGGGETQYF.